These 4 T cell receptor beta chains came from one sample sequenced in a study of cytomegalovirus exposure and HLA in healthy donors. Use of 60 Vbeta and 13 Jbeta primers characterized the PCR. Sequenced by immunoSEQ multiplex PCR; TCRdb stores in-frame clones only, minus some. The sample consists of under 200,000 clones, 60% to 80% of them appearing once. The sequenced sample consisted of PBMCs. Every receptor here comes from a female donor in good health and CMV-seronegative.

This clone was detected only once. The rearrangement uses TRBV6-5 and TRBJ1-5; TRBD1 is a possible D gene (5 bases). With 8 bases removed from V and 4 bases from J, the gap between germline ends came to 12 bases. The germline gives CDR1 MNHEY, CDR2 SVGAGI. CDR3 length: 13 residues. DNA for the CDR3: TGTGCCAGCCGATCGACAGCAAATCAGCCCCAGCATTTT. Translated, it gives CASRSTANQPQHF.

J is TRBJ2-3 and V is TRBV28; D possibly corresponds to TRBD1 (5 bases). Trimming pared 7 bases from V and 1 base from J, leaving 12 bases between. This CDR3 comprises 14 residues. Germline V gene sequence: CDR1 MDHEN, CDR2 SYDVKM. The CDR3 bases are TGTGCCAGCACCTCCGTAGGGGGCACAGATACGCAGTATTTT. It translates to CASTSVGGTDTQYF.

This clone was counted once. The rearrangement joins TRBV19 to TRBJ2-1; the match to TRBD2 covers 14 bases. V gave up 4 bases and J gave up 3 bases; unmatched junction bases: 5. CDR3 length equals 17 residues. From germline, CDR1 is LNHDA and CDR2 SQIVND (reference sequence). The CDR3 protein is CASSRGTSGGLYNEQFF. As DNA, the CDR3 is TGTGCCAGTAGTAGGGGGACTAGCGGGGGCCTCTACAATGAGCAGTTCTTC.

The J gene is TRBJ1-1, the V gene TRBV19; D is unresolved. Germline V lookup: CDR1 LNHDA, CDR2 SQIVND (reference sequence). The CDR3 spans 14 residues. Trimming stripped 2 bases from V and 1 base from J, with 8 bases between. The CDR3, as DNA: TGTGCCAGTAGTATAACGAACTCGAACACTGAAGCTTTCTTT. This codes for CASSITNSNTEAFF.